What follows are 21 T cell receptor beta chains derived from one specimen sequenced in a study of shared clonotypes between healthy human individuals. Clones were sequenced by immunoSEQ multiplex PCR, and TCRdb holds only the in-frame ones, with some missing. The table has around 450,000 clones, around 79% seen once; the top ten hold about 12%. Specimen: PBMCs. These receptors all stem from a woman in her forties in good health. Some clones in this sample may be carry-over from other donors' samples.

There are a few counts of this clone. This chain joins TRBV5-1 and TRBJ1-5; 8 positions agree with TRBD1. Germline V lookup: CDR1 SGHRS, CDR2 YFSETQ. The V gene end was trimmed by 2 bases and the J gene end by 6 bases; junction bases not matched to a gene: 4. The CDR3 is 14 amino acids. The DNA for the CDR3 is TGCGCCAGCAGCTTATCAGGGGGCGGTCAGCCCCAGCATTTT. This gives the protein CASSLSGGGQPQHF.

The genes are TRBV29-1 and TRBJ1-1; D remains ambiguous. Trimming took 1 base from V and 6 from J, leaving 9 bases between them. The CDR3 totals 12 residues. Per the germline V gene, CDR1 is SQVTM and CDR2 is ANQGSEA. The CDR3 loop reads CSVEGSIAEAFF. CDR3 bases: TGCAGCGTTGAAGGGTCAATAGCTGAAGCTTTCTTT.

A single count supports this clone. This chain links TRBV7-3 with TRBJ2-1, with TRBD2 matching 7 bases. Losses at the gene ends were 5 bases for V and 0 bases for J; bases not matched to a gene: 7. CDR3 length: 16 amino acids. The germline CDR1 and CDR2 sequences are SGHTA and FQGTGA. The DNA of the CDR3 is TGTGCCAGCAGCCCCCGAGCGGGAACCTCCTACAATGAGCAGTTCTTC. It encodes CASSPRAGTSYNEQFF.

Comment on this clone: Sequence at one end of the junction differs from germline and may be a read error. The rearrangement links TRBV7-9 to TRBJ2-5, with D possibly TRBD2 on 5 matching bases. The J call is in doubt because the DNA end fits TRBJ2-7 better. Germline CDR1 is SEHNR and CDR2 is FQNEAQ (reference sequence). The CDR3 length is 15 residues. For the CDR3, the DNA is TGCGCCAGCGGCCCGCCCCTCAGGTTCGGCTACGAGCAGTACTTC. Its translation is CASGPPLRFGYEQYF.

J is TRBJ1-1 and V is TRBV7-2, with 7 bases fitting TRBD1. Germline trimming cut 4 bases from V and 12 bases from J; bases unmatched to any gene: 14. Germline lookup yields CDR1 SGHTA and CDR2 FQGNSA. This CDR3 has 14 residues. The CDR3 DNA follows: TGTGCCAGCAGCTCCGGGACAGCCGTCAGTCGGTCTTTCTTT. Translating it yields CASSSGTAVSRSFF.

The chain links TRBV30 to TRBJ2-1; a weak D match, TRBD1 (5 bases). The V gene's germline CDR1 is GTSNPN and CDR2 SVGIG (reference sequence). This CDR3 spans 15 amino acids. V lost 2 bases, J lost 0 bases, and 11 bases lay in between. CDR3 region: CAWSSGLSSYNEQFF. As DNA, the CDR3 is TGTGCCTGGAGTTCAGGGCTAAGCTCCTACAATGAGCAGTTCTTC.

CDR3 coding DNA: TGTGCCAGCAGTTGGTGGGAGGGTGAGACCCAGTACTTC. Translating gives CASSWWEGETQYF. The chain combines TRBV27 with TRBJ2-5, with 7 positions matching TRBD2. This CDR3 comprises 13 residues. J was trimmed by 5 bases and V by 4 bases; bases with no gene match: 4. Germline assignment: CDR1 MNHEY and CDR2 SMNVEV (reference sequence).

The DNA of the CDR3 is TGTGCCAGCAGCTCCCGCCGGACAGGGATACCCTACGAGCAGTACTTC. Its translation: CASSSRRTGIPYEQYF. The chain combines TRBV5-4 with TRBJ2-7; 8 bases agree with TRBD1. Per germline, CDR1 SGHNT and CDR2 YYREEE (reference sequence). The CDR3 sequence is 16 residues long. After removal of 3 bases from V and 2 bases from J, the junction contained 10 bases not matched to a gene.

The genes are TRBV27 and TRBJ1-2; the D gene is possibly TRBD1 (5 bases). V gave up 6 bases and J gave up 4 bases, with 12 bases separating them. Germline V CDR1 and CDR2: MNHEY, SMNVEV (reference sequence). The CDR3 loop spans 13 amino acids. The CDR3 sequence: CASRRWGTYGYTF. The CDR3 region has the DNA TGTGCCAGCAGAAGGTGGGGGACCTATGGCTACACCTTC.

The chain couples TRBV6-1 to TRBJ2-5; D may be TRBD1 (7 bases). CDR1 and CDR2 from the germline V gene are MNHNS and SASEGT. The CDR3 contains 14 residues. The V and J ends lost 4 bases and 2 bases respectively, with 11 bases between them. DNA for the CDR3: TGTGCCAGCAGTGCCCAGGGGGGTCAAGAGACCCAGTACTTC. It is translated as CASSAQGGQETQYF.

Of note for this clone: Other DNA sequences from this sample encode an identical CDR3 as well. The CDR3 DNA reads TGTGCCAGCTCACCACAGGGGGCGAACACCGGGGAGCTGTTTTTT. Encoded protein: CASSPQGANTGELFF. V gene TRBV18 combines with J gene TRBJ2-2; D may be TRBD1 (6 bases). Trimming left V 1 base short and J 0 bases short, with 6 bases between. The CDR3 consists of 15 residues. Per the germline V gene, CDR1 is KGHSH and CDR2 is LQKENI.

CDR3 residues: CASSFPTQDREQYF. The DNA of the CDR3 is TGTGCCAGCAGTTTCCCCACCCAGGACAGGGAGCAGTACTTC. The gene calls are TRBV28 and TRBJ2-7; 7 positions match TRBD1. CDR3 length: 14 residues. Looked up from germline, CDR1 is MDHEN and CDR2 is SYDVKM. Trimming removed 3 bases from V and 7 bases from J; junction bases left unmatched: 9.

The rearrangement links TRBV6-5 to TRBJ2-3; 9 bases map to TRBD1. V was pared by 6 bases and J by 4 bases, with 8 bases of the junction left unmatched. The CDR3 is 15 amino acids. The germline V gene encodes CDR1 MNHEY and CDR2 SVGAGI. CDR3 bases: TGTGCCAGCAGGCCGCCGGGACAGGGCCCAGATACGCAGTATTTT. This translates into CASRPPGQGPDTQYF.

This chain uses TRBV19 with TRBJ2-2; D is ambiguous. CDR3 length: 14 residues. Trimming took 4 bases from V and 6 from J, leaving 12 bases between them. Germline V gene data show CDR1 as LNHDA and CDR2 as SQIVND (reference sequence). The CDR3 sequence: CASSTRQESGELFF. The CDR3 coding sequence is TGTGCCAGTAGTACCCGCCAGGAGTCCGGGGAGCTGTTTTTT.

The V call is TRBV25-1, the J call TRBJ2-2; no firm D call. The CDR3 sequence is 15 residues long. Germline V gene sequence: CDR1 MGHDK, CDR2 SYGVNS. V shed 2 bases and J shed 1 base, with 8 bases lying between them. CDR3 sequence: CASSEPRRNTGELFF. CDR3 DNA sequence: TGTGCCAGCAGTGAACCCCGGAGGAACACCGGGGAGCTGTTTTTT.

A note on this clone: At the DNA level, this CDR3 is encoded by other sequences in the same sample as well. This chain links TRBV7-6 with TRBJ2-7; 7 nucleotides agree with TRBD2. V was pared by 3 bases and J by 4 bases, with 12 bases of the junction left unmatched. The germline V gene has CDR1 SGHVS and CDR2 FNYEAQ. There are 16 residues in the CDR3. DNA of the CDR3: TGTGCCAGCAGCTTGGCTAGTGCTAGCGGTTATTACGAGCAGTACTTC. This codes for CASSLASASGYYEQYF.

As to this clone: Different DNA sequences within this sample yield the same CDR3. The chain is built from TRBV4-2 and TRBJ2-2; 7 positions match TRBD1. This CDR3 contains 13 residues. The germline V gene encodes CDR1 LGHNA and CDR2 YNFKEQ. V gave up 4 bases and J gave up 4 bases; unmatched junction bases: 0. The CDR3 sequence is CASSPGGTGELFF. The CDR3 DNA reads TGTGCCAGCAGCCCAGGGGGCACCGGGGAGCTGTTTTTT.

J is TRBJ1-5 and V is TRBV2; 8 positions agree with TRBD1. With 3 bases clipped from V and 5 bases from J, the junction kept 3 bases outside the gene matches. CDR3 length: 14 residues. Germline V gene lookup returns CDR1 SNHLY and CDR2 FYNNEI. The CDR3 nucleotides are TGTGCCAGCAGTGACCTGACAGGGGATCAGCCCCAGCATTTT. It translates to CASSDLTGDQPQHF. Supplemented by reference TRBV2 and TRBJ1-5, the full variable domain reads EPEVTQTPSHQVTQMGQEVILRCVPISNHLYFYWYRQILGQKVEFLVSFYNNEISEKSEIFDDQFSVERPDGSNFTLKIRSTKLEDSAMYFCASSDLTGDQPQHFGDGTRLSIL.

The chain recombines TRBV28 with TRBJ2-2; 7 bases line up with TRBD1. Per germline, CDR1 MDHEN and CDR2 SYDVKM. V shed 6 bases and J 4 bases; nucleotides not matched to a gene: 5. The CDR3 totals 14 residues. The CDR3 spells CASRTGSSTGELFF. DNA of the CDR3: TGTGCCAGCAGGACAGGGTCGAGCACCGGGGAGCTGTTTTTT.

The CDR3 spells CASSSGTVTNEQFF. CDR3 DNA sequence: TGCGCCAGCAGCTCGGGGACCGTGACCAATGAGCAGTTCTTC. The chain employs TRBV5-1 and TRBJ2-1; D may correspond to TRBD1 or TRBD2 (5 bases each). Germline values: CDR1 SGHRS, CDR2 YFSETQ. This CDR3 comprises 14 residues. The ends were cut back, 3 bases at V and 6 bases at J, with 13 bases in the middle.

The chain carries TRBV4-1 and TRBJ2-7, with TRBD2 as a possible D gene (6 bases). The V gene's germline CDR1 is MGHRA and CDR2 YSYEKL. The CDR3 is 17 residues long. The ends were cut back, 1 base at V and 5 bases at J, with 21 bases in the middle. CDR3 sequence: CASSQGGQALGRNEQYF. For the CDR3, the DNA is TGCGCCAGCAGCCAAGGCGGCCAGGCGTTGGGGAGGAACGAGCAGTACTTC.